Shown below are 24 T cell receptor beta chains from a single sample sequenced in a study of T cell responses to AZD1222 COVID-19 vaccine. Sequencing used immunoSEQ multiplex PCR; TCRdb keeps in-frame clones, though not all of them. This repertoire shows 130,000 to 150,000 clones, approximately 89% found once; its top ten account for 2.8%. Sequenced material: peripheral blood, taken on day 0 of AZD1222 vaccination. The receptors originated from an adult in good health.

J is TRBJ1-5 and V is TRBV10-2; unclear D gene. Looked up from germline, CDR1 is WSHSY and CDR2 is SAAADI. Trimming took 4 bases from V and 5 from J, leaving 9 bases between them. This CDR3 comprises 13 residues. In DNA form, the CDR3 reads TGCGCCAGCAGTGTGTCCTCCTATCAGCCCCAGCATTTT. This gives the protein CASSVSSYQPQHF.

This chain joins TRBV21-1 and TRBJ1-5; TRBD1, as called in the table, went unchecked against the DNA. TRBV21-1 counts as a pseudogene. This CDR3 spans 18 amino acids. CDR3 in DNA: TGTGCCAGCAGCAATCGCGAGGATCGGGACAACTGGTATCAGCCCCAGCATTTT. Its translation is CASSNREDRDNWYQPQHF.

This sequence joins TRBV28 and TRBJ1-1, with TRBD1 as a possible D gene (6 bases). The ends were cut back, 6 bases at V and 7 bases at J, with 18 bases in the middle. Germline V gives CDR1 MDHEN, CDR2 SYDVKM. This CDR3 comprises 14 residues. The CDR3 sequence: CASSHWTQGGEAFF. CDR3 in DNA: TGTGCCAGCAGCCATTGGACCCAAGGGGGTGAAGCTTTCTTT.

In its sample, this clone was seen a few times. The gene calls are TRBV7-2 and TRBJ1-1, with TRBD1 matching 7 bases. This CDR3 has 15 residues. Trimming at V came to 1 base and at J to 2 bases, leaving 4 bases not matched to a gene. Germline CDR1 and CDR2: SGHTA and FQGNSA. The CDR3 loop reads CASSLDWDSNTEAFF. As DNA, the CDR3 is TGTGCCAGCAGCTTAGATTGGGACAGTAACACTGAAGCTTTCTTT.

The gene calls are TRBV7-2 and TRBJ1-5; D is unclear. The CDR3 totals 13 residues. Deletions cut 1 base from V and 5 bases from J, with 6 bases between. From germline, CDR1 is SGHTA and CDR2 FQGNSA. CDR3 region: CASSLVRDQPQHF. In DNA form, the CDR3 reads TGTGCCAGCAGCTTAGTTAGGGATCAGCCCCAGCATTTT.

This clone appeared a single time. The chain has TRBV5-1 and TRBJ1-2, with 9 bases matching TRBD1. V shed 4 bases, J shed 2 bases, and the junction held 9 bases outside the gene matches. CDR3 length: 16 amino acids. Germline CDR1 and CDR2: SGHRS and YFSETQ. The DNA for the CDR3 is TGCGCCAGCAGCCCCTGGGTTACAGGGGGCAACTATGGCTACACCTTC. Its protein is CASSPWVTGGNYGYTF.

This sequence joins TRBV7-8 and TRBJ2-1; 15 bases match TRBD2. CDR1 SGHVS and CDR2 FQNEAQ come from the germline V gene. J lost 10 bases, V lost 6 bases, and 10 bases had no gene match. There are 16 residues in the CDR3. The CDR3 loop reads CASRDGTSGRPREQFF. CDR3 in DNA: TGTGCCAGCAGGGACGGGACTAGCGGGAGGCCCCGGGAGCAGTTCTTC.

The chain carries TRBV18 and TRBJ1-2, with 11 bases identical to TRBD1. The V and J ends lost 6 bases and 6 bases, in that order; junction bases with no gene match: 9. CDR3 length: 15 residues. Germline CDR1 reads KGHSH; CDR2 reads LQKENI. Here the CDR3 reads CASSADRGRSNGYTF. The CDR3 DNA follows: TGTGCCAGCTCCGCGGACAGGGGGCGCAGTAATGGCTACACCTTC. Supplemented by reference TRBV18 and TRBJ1-2, the full variable domain reads NAGVMQNPRHLVRRRGQEARLRCSPMKGHSHVYWYRQLPEEGLKFMVYLQKENIIDESGMPKERFSAEFPKEGPSILRIQQVVRGDSAAYFCASSADRGRSNGYTFGSGTRLTVV.

This clone was detected only once. The CDR3 sequence is CATSRDTGGFQPQHF. CDR3 bases: TGTGCCACCAGCAGAGATACAGGGGGTTTTCAGCCCCAGCATTTT. The chain employs TRBV15 and TRBJ1-5; TRBD1 aligns across 8 bases. The length of the CDR3 is 15 residues. Germline lookup yields CDR1 LNHNV and CDR2 YYDKDF (reference sequence). V was clipped by 0 bases and J by 6 bases; unmatched bases: 4.

V usage is TRBV6-5 and J usage is TRBJ1-6; no firm D call. The CDR3 runs 14 residues. Germline CDR1 and CDR2: MNHEY and SVGAGI. Trimming shortened V by 7 bases and J by 7 bases, and 14 bases separated the two germline ends. The CDR3 region is CASTRGSPNSPLHF. In DNA form, the CDR3 reads TGTGCCAGCACCCGAGGGAGTCCCAATTCACCCCTCCACTTT.

The genes are TRBV10-2 and TRBJ2-1; 10 nucleotides align to TRBD2. This CDR3 has 13 amino acids. Trimming at V came to 5 bases and at J to 10 bases, leaving 5 bases not matched to a gene. CDR1 is WSHSY and CDR2 is SAAADI in the germline V gene. The CDR3 region has the DNA TGCGCCAGCAGTCTCCAGCGGGAGGGAGAGCAGTTCTTC. Its protein product is CASSLQREGEQFF.

The chain joins TRBV10-3 to TRBJ2-7; tentative D call: TRBD1 (5 bases). This CDR3 has 12 residues. In germline, CDR1 is ENHRY, CDR2 SYGVKD. The V end lost 8 bases, the J end lost 3 bases, and 11 bases lay between the germline ends. The CDR3 DNA is TGTGCCATCCAGGGAACGGTCTACGAGCAGTACTTC. It codes for CAIQGTVYEQYF.

The J gene is TRBJ1-2, the V gene TRBV6-5, with a weak D call TRBD1 (6 bases). The CDR3 length is 13 residues. Trimming cost V 6 bases and J 8 bases, with 16 bases left between them. CDR1 is MNHEY, CDR2 SVGAGI, per germline. For the CDR3, the DNA is TGTGCCAGCAGACCCGATCTGGGGGCGGGCTACACCTTC. Translated: CASRPDLGAGYTF.

The rearrangement joins TRBV2 to TRBJ2-5, with 7 bases aligning to TRBD2. The CDR3 contains 15 residues. Germline V gene sequence: CDR1 SNHLY, CDR2 FYNNEI. With 2 bases clipped from V and 7 bases from J, the junction kept 10 bases outside the gene matches. In DNA form, the CDR3 reads TGTGCCAGCAGTGAACTGGGCGGGGGAGCGGGGACCCAGTACTTC. Translated, it gives CASSELGGGAGTQYF.

This CDR3 is CASSHRNSIGGELFF. CDR3 coding DNA: TGTGCCAGCAGCCACAGAAACAGCATCGGGGGGGAGCTGTTTTTT. The chain employs TRBV4-2 and TRBJ2-2, with unresolved D. Germline CDR1 is LGHNA and CDR2 is YNFKEQ. V gave up 3 bases and J gave up 8 bases, with 16 bases separating them. CDR3 size: 15 residues.

The chain joins TRBV4-3 to TRBJ1-5; D remains ambiguous. This CDR3 has 13 amino acids. Germline lookup yields CDR1 LGHNA and CDR2 YSLEER. V lost 2 bases, J lost 7 bases, and 9 bases lay in between. CDR3 in amino acids: CASSQSLGQPQHF. In DNA, the CDR3 is TGCGCCAGCAGCCAAAGTTTAGGGCAGCCCCAGCATTTT.

The CDR3 here is CASKGRGYIMKPQHF. DNA for the CDR3: TGTGCCAGCAAGGGCAGGGGCTACATTATGAAGCCCCAGCATTTT. The chain uses TRBV2 and TRBJ1-5, with D tentatively TRBD1 (6 bases). The CDR3 sequence is 15 residues long. Germline lookup yields CDR1 SNHLY and CDR2 FYNNEI. Trimming stripped 7 bases from V and 8 bases from J, with 21 bases between.

The rearrangement uses TRBV7-9 and TRBJ2-4; the D gene could be TRBD1 or TRBD2 (5 bases each). Germline V CDR1 and CDR2: SEHNR, FQNEAQ (reference sequence). Trimming left V 6 bases short and J 0 bases short, with 18 bases between. The CDR3 is made up of 17 amino acids. The CDR3 here is CASRPPEGTIAKNIQYF. Written as DNA, the CDR3 is TGTGCCAGCAGACCCCCCGAGGGGACCATAGCCAAAAACATTCAGTACTTC.

The chain recombines TRBV7-9 with TRBJ2-7; TRBD2 is a possible D gene (5 bases). V lost 5 bases to trimming and J lost 7 bases, with 6 bases between them. This CDR3 spans 10 amino acids. CDR1 SEHNR and CDR2 FQNEAQ come from the germline V gene (reference sequence). CDR3 sequence: CASSGGEQYF. Here the CDR3 DNA reads TGTGCCAGCAGCGGCGGGGAGCAGTACTTC.

The J gene is TRBJ2-1, the V gene TRBV13; perhaps TRBD2 as D (6 bases). This CDR3 spans 13 amino acids. The germline gives CDR1 PRHDT, CDR2 FYEKMQ (reference sequence). V lost 4 bases, J lost 4 bases, and 8 bases lay in between. CDR3 nucleotide sequence: TGTGCCAGCAGCTCGGGACTTTACAATGAGCAGTTCTTC. Its translation: CASSSGLYNEQFF.

The DNA of the CDR3 is TGTGCCAGCAGGTCAACTAATGAAAAACTGTTTTTT. Translating it yields CASRSTNEKLFF. The V gene is TRBV7-9, the J gene TRBJ1-4; no reliable D call. V was shortened by 6 bases and J by 0 bases, with 2 bases between the two germline ends. Germline CDR1 reads SEHNR; CDR2 reads FQNEAQ (reference sequence). The CDR3 consists of 12 residues.

This clone occurred once. V is TRBV7-2 and J is TRBJ1-4; TRBD1 is a possible D gene (5 bases). The CDR3 runs 15 residues. CDR1 SGHTA and CDR2 FQGNSA come from the germline V gene. Deletions cut 3 bases from V and 0 bases from J, with 8 bases between. CDR3 sequence (DNA): TGTGCCAGCAGCTTGCAGGGCGCAACTAATGAAAAACTGTTTTTT. Amino acids: CASSLQGATNEKLFF.

The chain uses TRBV7-2 and TRBJ1-4; TRBD1 agrees at 9 bases. CDR1 is SGHTA, CDR2 FQGNSA, per germline. Trimming took 4 bases from V and 10 from J; bases not matched to a gene: 7. CDR3 length: 14 amino acids. This CDR3 reads CASSSTGGFGKLFF. The CDR3 region has the DNA TGTGCCAGCAGCTCGACAGGGGGGTTTGGAAAACTGTTTTTT.

This clone has only a few counts. The V and J genes are TRBV25-1 and TRBJ1-1; TRBD1 might be the D (6 bases). The length of the CDR3 is 13 residues. V dropped 2 bases and J dropped 4 bases, with 8 bases sitting between them. From germline, CDR1 is MGHDK and CDR2 SYGVNS. CDR3 residues: CASSEHRVTEAFF. For the CDR3, the DNA is TGTGCCAGCAGTGAACACAGGGTCACTGAAGCTTTCTTT.